These 30 T cell receptor beta chains came from one sample sequenced in a study of blood T cell repertoires in COVID-19. Some clones are missing from TCRdb's copy, which holds only in-frame ones; the method was immunoSEQ multiplex PCR. The repertoire includes over 450,000 clones, approximately 89% of them detected once, and around 0.92% sits in the top ten. The sequencing sample was made of peripheral blood. The receptors originated from a man aged 18 to 30 with COVID-19, enrolled during active disease.

This chain joins TRBV7-9 and TRBJ2-1; a possible D gene is TRBD2 (6 bases). Trimming stripped 5 bases from V and 8 bases from J, with 16 bases between. CDR3 length: 14 residues. Germline lookup yields CDR1 SEHNR and CDR2 FQNEAQ (reference sequence). CDR3 sequence: CASSPRLEMDEQFF. CDR3 DNA: TGTGCCAGCAGCCCGCGACTAGAAATGGATGAGCAGTTCTTC.

The chain couples TRBV24-1 to TRBJ1-5, with a tentative D call TRBD1 (5 bases). The CDR3 has 15 residues. Trimming took off 4 bases at V and 5 bases at J, with 14 bases between the two ends. Germline V gives CDR1 KGHDR, CDR2 SFDVKD. The CDR3 DNA sequence: TGTGCCACCAGTGACGCCACAGGCGGGGATCAGCCCCAGCATTTT. This sequence encodes CATSDATGGDQPQHF.

This chain uses TRBV2 with TRBJ2-6; 7 positions match TRBD2. V trimming: 7 bases; J trimming: 4 bases; junction bases outside the gene matches: 7. CDR1 is SNHLY, CDR2 FYNNEI, per germline. This CDR3 contains 15 residues. The CDR3 reads CASTAGGYGANVLTF. The CDR3 DNA reads as TGTGCCAGCACCGCCGGGGGGTACGGGGCCAACGTCCTGACTTTC.

The CDR3 DNA follows: TGCGCCAGCAGCTCCTCGACAGGGGGCGGGAATGAAGCTTTCTTT. Amino acids: CASSSSTGGGNEAFF. The chain is built from TRBV5-1 and TRBJ1-1; 10 bases are a match to TRBD1. Germline assignment: CDR1 SGHRS and CDR2 YFSETQ. This CDR3 is built from 15 residues. Unmatched junction bases numbered 9, after V lost 3 bases and J lost 7 bases.

The V and J genes are TRBV30 and TRBJ1-2, with D unclear. The V end was cut by 2 bases, the J end by 1 base, with 8 bases between. CDR3 size: 13 residues. Germline CDR1 is GTSNPN and CDR2 is SVGIG (reference sequence). CDR3 loop: CAWSQVVNYGYTF. The CDR3 nucleotides are TGTGCCTGGAGTCAGGTGGTTAACTATGGCTACACCTTC.

The chain carries TRBV30 and TRBJ1-6; no clear D. The germline V gene encodes CDR1 GTSNPN and CDR2 SVGIG (reference sequence). Trimming left V 1 base short and J 7 bases short, with 8 bases between. The CDR3 consists of 13 residues. The chain's CDR3 is CAWSGARNSPLHF. The DNA for the CDR3 is TGTGCCTGGAGTGGGGCAAGGAATTCACCCCTCCACTTT.

The chain is built from TRBV6-5 and TRBJ1-5; a possible D gene is TRBD1 (5 bases). V lost 7 bases and J 3 bases, leaving 13 bases between the germline ends. Germline-derived CDR1 and CDR2 are MNHEY and SVGAGI. This CDR3 has 14 amino acids. The CDR3 nucleotides read TGTGCCAGCAATAACCAGGGATTCAATCAGCCCCAGCATTTT. It yields the protein CASNNQGFNQPQHF.

The rearrangement links TRBV5-6 to TRBJ2-1, with 10 bases fitting TRBD1. J gave up 5 bases and V 4 bases, and 6 bases lay outside the gene matches. CDR3 length: 15 residues. Germline loops: CDR1 SGHDT, CDR2 YYEEEE. The CDR3 DNA reads TGTGCCAGCAGCGTGGGACAGGGGCCCCACAATGAGCAGTTCTTC. Encoded protein: CASSVGQGPHNEQFF.

As to this clone: Other nucleotide sequences in the sample specify the same CDR3. V and J are TRBV28 and TRBJ1-6; TRBD1 matches 10 bases. Germline values: CDR1 MDHEN, CDR2 SYDVKM. The V gene end was trimmed by 4 bases and the J gene end by 7 bases; junction bases not matched to a gene: 4. CDR3 length: 15 amino acids. The CDR3 is CASSSPGQGNSPLHF. In DNA form, the CDR3 reads TGTGCCAGCAGTTCCCCGGGACAGGGGAATTCACCCCTCCACTTT. The entire variable domain, with the rest obtained from reference TRBV28 and TRBJ1-6, is as follows: DVKVTQSSRYLVKRTGEKVFLECVQDMDHENMFWYRQDPGLGLRLIYFSYDVKMKEKGDIPEGYSVSREKKERFSLILESASTNQTSMYLCASSSPGQGNSPLHFGNGTRLTVT.

This clone was seen only once. The chain couples TRBV12-3 or TRBV12-4 to TRBJ2-4, with D possibly being TRBD1 (5 bases). The CDR3 is 13 residues long. The ends were cut back, 6 bases at V and 1 base at J, with 7 bases in the middle. The CDR3 sequence: CASSRAAKNIQYF. For the CDR3, the DNA is TGTGCCAGCAGCAGGGCGGCCAAAAACATTCAGTACTTC.

The genes are TRBV19 and TRBJ2-5; TRBD1 matches at 11 bases. Germline V CDR1 and CDR2: LNHDA, SQIVND (reference sequence). V gave up 4 bases and J gave up 2 bases; unmatched junction bases: 6. This CDR3 contains 16 residues. The CDR3 spells CASSKQGTGGQETQYF. The CDR3, as DNA: TGTGCCAGTAGTAAGCAGGGGACAGGGGGACAAGAGACCCAGTACTTC.

The chain is built from TRBV7-8 and TRBJ2-7; D may correspond to TRBD1 or TRBD2 (6 bases each). The CDR3 consists of 13 residues. Trimming left V 5 bases short and J 3 bases short, with 11 bases between. Germline lookup yields CDR1 SGHVS and CDR2 FQNEAQ. CDR3 loop: CASSRGLRYEQYF. The CDR3 region has the DNA TGTGCCAGCAGCCGGGGGCTCCGCTACGAGCAGTACTTC.

Only one count was recorded for this clone. This chain connects TRBV19 to TRBJ2-1, with 8 bases that match TRBD2. Germline CDR1 LNHDA, CDR2 SQIVND (reference sequence). Unmatched junction bases numbered 4, after V lost 1 base and J lost 8 bases. The CDR3 is made up of 14 amino acids. The CDR3 nucleotides read TGTGCCAGTAGTATAGGGACTAGCACCCATGAGCAGTTCTTC. Amino acids: CASSIGTSTHEQFF.

V and J are TRBV7-6 and TRBJ1-5; weak D call: TRBD1 (5 bases). The ends were cut back, 0 bases at V and 1 base at J, with 7 bases in the middle. CDR3 length: 15 residues. Per the germline V gene, CDR1 is SGHVS and CDR2 is FNYEAQ. As DNA, the CDR3 is TGTGCCAGCAGCTTAGCGCGGGGGAGCAATCAGCCCCAGCATTTT. Protein: CASSLARGSNQPQHF.

V usage is TRBV13 and J usage is TRBJ1-1, with a tentative D call TRBD1 (5 bases). The germline V and J ends were trimmed by 5 bases and 7 bases, with 11 bases remaining between them. CDR3 length equals 12 residues. Germline loops: CDR1 PRHDT, CDR2 FYEKMQ (reference sequence). The CDR3 DNA reads as TGTGCCAGCAGCCCTGGGGGGGGTGAAGCTTTCTTT. This codes for CASSPGGGEAFF.

The gene calls are TRBV30 and TRBJ2-1; 8 nucleotides agree with TRBD2. Unmatched junction bases numbered 8, after V lost 0 bases and J lost 1 base. This CDR3 has 17 residues. Per the germline V gene, CDR1 is GTSNPN and CDR2 is SVGIG (reference sequence). The CDR3 DNA follows: TGTGCCTGGAGTGTAATTTGGCTAGCGGGTTCCTACAATGAGCAGTTCTTC. This gives the protein CAWSVIWLAGSYNEQFF.

The chain joins TRBV5-4 to TRBJ2-5; 12 bases match TRBD2. J lost 0 bases, V lost 4 bases, and 4 bases had no gene match. Germline V gene lookup returns CDR1 SGHNT and CDR2 YYREEE (reference sequence). This CDR3 spans 16 amino acids. As DNA, the CDR3 is TGTGCCAGCAGCCGGGGGACTAGCGGGTACCAAGAGACCCAGTACTTC. Protein sequence: CASSRGTSGYQETQYF.

As regards this clone: The germline gene is not matched at one end of the junction; a read error may be the cause. This sequence joins TRBV11-3 and TRBJ2-5, with TRBD2 matching 8 bases. Germline V lookup: CDR1 SGHNT, CDR2 YENEEA. The CDR3 is 15 residues long. DNA for the CDR3: TGTACCAGCAGCTTACGGGAGGGCTGGAAAGAGACCCAGTACTTC. Translating gives CTSSLREGWKETQYF.

This chain links TRBV6-6 with TRBJ2-4; D not certain. V lost 4 bases and J lost 1, with 11 bases in between. Germline V gene sequence: CDR1 MNHNY, CDR2 SVGAGI (reference sequence). This CDR3 is 15 amino acids long. The CDR3 sequence is CASSSGDGAKNIQYF. CDR3 coding DNA: TGTGCCAGCAGTTCCGGAGACGGGGCCAAAAACATTCAGTACTTC.

V gene TRBV27 combines with J gene TRBJ1-5; weak D call: TRBD1 (5 bases). The CDR3 has 14 residues. V was cut by 8 bases and J by 4 bases, with 15 bases left in between. Germline V gene sequence: CDR1 MNHEY, CDR2 SMNVEV (reference sequence). The CDR3 spells CASVFGGTNQPQHF. CDR3 bases: TGTGCCAGCGTTTTCGGGGGAACGAATCAGCCCCAGCATTTT.

The chain joins TRBV27 to TRBJ2-1, with D perhaps matching TRBD2 (6 bases). The CDR3 spans 15 residues. Germline V gene lookup returns CDR1 MNHEY and CDR2 SMNVEV (reference sequence). V gave up 3 bases and J gave up 4 bases, with 13 bases separating them. CDR3 DNA: TGTGCCAGCAGTTTTGGGCTAGCGTGGTACAATGAGCAGTTCTTC. This translates into CASSFGLAWYNEQFF.

V gene TRBV9 combines with J gene TRBJ2-7; perhaps TRBD1 as D (7 bases). The ends were cut back, 4 bases at V and 7 bases at J, with 21 bases in the middle. This CDR3 is 15 amino acids long. CDR1 is SGDLS, CDR2 YYNGEE, per germline. DNA of the CDR3: TGTGCCAGCAGCTCCCTCGGTGGAGGGGGCCAAGAGCAGTACTTC. Translation gives CASSSLGGGGQEQYF.

This clone came up a few times. The chain has TRBV18 and TRBJ1-4; no reliable D call. Trimming removed 0 bases at V and 5 bases at J, with 10 bases between. The CDR3 loop spans 15 amino acids. From germline, CDR1 is KGHSH and CDR2 LQKENI. DNA of the CDR3: TGTGCCAGCTCACCACCGCTGGTAGCCAATGAAAAACTGTTTTTT. Translation: CASSPPLVANEKLFF.

The chain links TRBV2 to TRBJ2-5, with D hard to call. CDR1 and CDR2 (germline): SNHLY, FYNNEI. There are 13 residues in the CDR3. Trimming pared 5 bases from V and 4 bases from J, leaving 11 bases between. The DNA of the CDR3 is TGTGCCAGCAGTTCGGGTTTAGGAGAGACCCAGTACTTC. Translating gives CASSSGLGETQYF.

This chain links TRBV12-3 or TRBV12-4 with TRBJ1-2; D ambiguous. There are 13 residues in the CDR3. V lost 5 bases, J lost 6 bases, and 13 bases lay in between. The CDR3 here is CASSLGLADGYTF. CDR3 in DNA: TGTGCCAGCAGTCTAGGGCTTGCGGATGGCTACACCTTC.

This clone was recorded once. CDR3 residues: CASSTVQGARTEAFF. The CDR3 bases are TGCGCCAGCAGCACCGTACAGGGGGCGCGGACTGAAGCTTTCTTT. V is TRBV5-1 and J is TRBJ1-1, with 9 nucleotides matching TRBD1. V shed 4 bases, J shed 5 bases, and the junction held 9 bases outside the gene matches. From germline, CDR1 is SGHRS and CDR2 YFSETQ. CDR3 length: 15 amino acids.

The rearrangement links TRBV19 to TRBJ2-3, with D maybe TRBD2 (6 bases). The CDR3 is made up of 15 amino acids. V was pared by 10 bases and J by 3 bases, with 20 bases between. The germline V gene encodes CDR1 LNHDA and CDR2 SQIVND (reference sequence). The CDR3 DNA reads as TGTGCCACCATACCCCGGGAGAGCCCGACAGATACGCAGTATTTT. Its protein is CATIPRESPTDTQYF.

The J gene is TRBJ2-1, the V gene TRBV11-2; 12 bases are shared with TRBD2. The CDR3 extends over 15 amino acids. The V gene end was trimmed by 5 bases and the J gene end by 5 bases; junction bases not matched to a gene: 4. Germline V lookup: CDR1 SGHAT, CDR2 FQNNGV. This CDR3 is CASSEGLAGHNEQFF. CDR3 nucleotides: TGTGCCAGCAGCGAGGGACTAGCGGGCCACAATGAGCAGTTCTTC.

V and J are TRBV5-6 and TRBJ2-7; 7 positions match TRBD2. J lost 1 base, V lost 0 bases, and 1 base had no gene match. CDR3 length equals 14 residues. Looked up from germline, CDR1 is SGHDT and CDR2 is YYEEEE. CDR3 in DNA: TGTGCCAGCAGCTTGGGCGGGAGTTCCTACGAGCAGTACTTC. Amino acid sequence: CASSLGGSSYEQYF.

This chain uses TRBV10-2 with TRBJ1-1; possible D gene TRBD1, 5 bases. Trimming removed 6 bases at V and 7 bases at J, with 18 bases between. Germline lookup yields CDR1 WSHSY and CDR2 SAAADI. CDR3 length: 14 amino acids. The CDR3 loop reads CASSSLREVIEAFF. The CDR3 coding sequence is TGCGCCAGCAGCTCTCTCAGGGAGGTGATTGAAGCTTTCTTT.